Presented here are 9 T cell receptor beta chains from one specimen sequenced in a study of T cells in Graves' hyperthyroidism and ophthalmopathy. Amplified TCR beta CDR3 regions came from RNA transcripts. Using the HTBI primer set, a first-round RT-PCR was run on the TCR CDR3. One entry per CDR3 protein, called by TCRdb with MiXCR from the multiplex PCR reads. The table has around 340,000 distinct CDR3 sequences, 20% to 25% seen once. The sample taken for sequencing was blood. The receptors originated from a woman aged 50 to 60 with Graves' hyperthyroidism.

This clonotype was observed at least ten times. The V and J genes are TRBV28 and TRBJ2-7, with 9 bases identical to TRBD1. V lost 5 bases to trimming and J lost 3 bases; unmatched junction nucleotides: 8. Germline-derived CDR1 and CDR2 are MDHEN and SYDVKM. This CDR3 spans 15 amino acids. CDR3 residues: CASSTTGGEGYEQYF. The CDR3 coding sequence is TGTGCCAGCAGTACAACAGGGGGCGAGGGCTACGAGCAGTACTTC.

This CDR3 is CASSPAPQLIYEQYF. In DNA form, the CDR3 reads TGTGCCAGCAGTCCCGCACCGCAACTGATATACGAGCAGTACTTC. The chain uses TRBV5-5 and TRBJ2-7; D gene uncertain. V was pared by 5 bases and J by 4 bases, with 19 bases between. CDR3 size: 15 residues. Germline-derived CDR1 and CDR2 are SGHKS and YYEKEE (reference sequence).

The gene calls are TRBV25-1 and TRBJ2-5; a possible D gene is TRBD1 (6 bases). Trimming shortened V by 8 bases and J by 5 bases, and 15 bases separated the two germline ends. Germline lookup yields CDR1 MGHDK and CDR2 SYGVNS. The CDR3 totals 13 residues. Written as DNA, the CDR3 is TGTGCCAGCTCTCAGGGGCCGATGGAGACCCAGTACTTC. Residues: CASSQGPMETQYF.

This clonotype was counted at least ten times. The chain is built from TRBV5-1 and TRBJ2-2, with D possibly TRBD1 on 5 matching bases. The CDR3 spans 16 residues. Per germline, CDR1 SGHRS and CDR2 YFSETQ. Trimming removed 0 bases at V and 3 bases at J, with 12 bases between. CDR3 sequence: CASSLAAGIDTGELFF. DNA of the CDR3: TGCGCCAGCAGCTTGGCCGCAGGGATTGACACCGGGGAGCTGTTTTTT.

This clonotype was detected many times. The rearrangement joins TRBV11-2 to TRBJ1-3; 8 nucleotides line up with TRBD1. With 4 bases clipped from V and 1 base from J, the junction kept 9 bases outside the gene matches. CDR1 and CDR2 (germline): SGHAT, FQNNGV. CDR3 length equals 17 residues. CDR3 region: CASSSGMGQASGNTIYF. DNA for the CDR3: TGTGCCAGCAGCTCCGGGATGGGACAGGCATCTGGAAACACCATATATTTT.

This clonotype was seen more than once but under ten times. J is TRBJ1-1 and V is TRBV4-1; D ambiguous. The germline V and J ends were trimmed by 2 bases and 1 base, with 14 bases remaining between them. CDR1 and CDR2 from the germline V gene are MGHRA and YSYEKL. This CDR3 is 16 amino acids long. Written as DNA, the CDR3 is TGCGCCAGCAGCCAATCCGGCATCATTACGAACACTGAAGCTTTCTTT. Translated: CASSQSGIITNTEAFF.

This clonotype was counted many times. This chain joins TRBV7-6 and TRBJ2-3; 12 bases are shared with TRBD2. The CDR3 is 18 amino acids. CDR1 and CDR2 from the germline V gene are SGHVS and FNYEAQ. J gave up 3 bases and V 2 bases, and 9 bases lay outside the gene matches. In DNA, the CDR3 is TGTGCCAGCAGCTTATTCCCGCTAGCGGGAGGGCCGACAGATACGCAGTATTTT. This codes for CASSLFPLAGGPTDTQYF.

This clonotype occurred many times. This chain joins TRBV30 and TRBJ1-4, with D perhaps matching TRBD1 (5 bases). Germline loops: CDR1 GTSNPN, CDR2 SVGIG (reference sequence). V was pared by 4 bases and J by 8 bases, with 20 bases between. The CDR3 sequence is 15 residues long. This CDR3 reads CAWTKGNTDREKLFF. As DNA, the CDR3 is TGTGCCTGGACCAAGGGGAATACCGATCGGGAAAAACTGTTTTTT.

The chain couples TRBV19 to TRBJ2-3; the match to TRBD2 covers 10 bases. V was pared by 9 bases and J by 6 bases, with 15 bases of the junction left unmatched. The CDR3 runs to 16 residues. Germline assignment: CDR1 LNHDA and CDR2 SQIVND (reference sequence). The CDR3 loop reads CASKPTGTSVTDTQYF. CDR3 in DNA: TGTGCCAGCAAACCGACCGGGACTAGCGTCACCGATACGCAGTATTTT.